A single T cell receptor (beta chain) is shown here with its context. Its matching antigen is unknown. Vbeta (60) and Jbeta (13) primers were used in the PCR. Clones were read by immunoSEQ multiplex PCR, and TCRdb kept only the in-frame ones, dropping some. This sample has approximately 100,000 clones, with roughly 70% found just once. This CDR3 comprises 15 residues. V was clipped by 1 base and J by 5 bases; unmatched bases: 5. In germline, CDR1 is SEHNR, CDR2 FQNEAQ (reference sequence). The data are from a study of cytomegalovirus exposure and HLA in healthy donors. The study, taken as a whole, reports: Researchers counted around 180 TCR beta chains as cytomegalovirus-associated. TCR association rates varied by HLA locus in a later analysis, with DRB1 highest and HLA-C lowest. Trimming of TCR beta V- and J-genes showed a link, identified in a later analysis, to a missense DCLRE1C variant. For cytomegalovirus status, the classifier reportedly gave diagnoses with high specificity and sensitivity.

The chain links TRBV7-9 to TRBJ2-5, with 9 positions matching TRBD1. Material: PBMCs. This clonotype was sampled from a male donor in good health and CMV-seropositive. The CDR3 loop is CASSLGQTGGETQYF. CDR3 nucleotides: TGTGCCAGCAGCTTAGGTCAGACAGGGGGGGAGACCCAGTACTTC.